This T cell receptor (beta chain) was identified in a study of siplizumab effects on memory and regulatory T cells. The ends were cut back, 1 base at V and 7 bases at J, with 5 bases in the middle. Germline CDR1 is PRHDT and CDR2 is FYEKMQ (reference sequence). The CDR3 consists of 13 residues. This clone appeared a few times. Libraries were prepared by immunoSEQ multiplex PCR; TCRdb keeps only in-frame clonotypes and omits some of them. The data contain roughly 60,000 clones, 93% of them seen just once; the ten biggest clones take up less than 45%. This chain uses TRBV13 with TRBJ1-6, with D unresolved. This clonotype was sampled from a human donor in good health. The sequenced sample consisted of CD8+ T cells sorted from blood. CDR3 amino acids: CASSLEGNSPLHF. The CDR3 coding sequence is TGTGCCAGCAGCTTAGAAGGGAATTCACCCCTCCACTTT.